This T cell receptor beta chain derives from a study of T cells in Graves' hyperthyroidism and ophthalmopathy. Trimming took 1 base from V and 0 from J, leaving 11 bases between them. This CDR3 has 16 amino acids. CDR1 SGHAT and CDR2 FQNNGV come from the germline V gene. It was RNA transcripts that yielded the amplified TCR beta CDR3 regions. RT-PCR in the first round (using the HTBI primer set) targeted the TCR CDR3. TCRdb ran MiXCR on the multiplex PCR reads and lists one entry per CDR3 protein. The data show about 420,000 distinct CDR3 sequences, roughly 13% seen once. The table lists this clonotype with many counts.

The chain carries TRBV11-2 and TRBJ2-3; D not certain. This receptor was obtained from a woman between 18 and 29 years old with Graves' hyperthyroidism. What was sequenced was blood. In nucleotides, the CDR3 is TGTGCCAGCAGCTTAGGCCGGCATTCTAGCACAGATACGCAGTATTTT. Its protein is CASSLGRHSSTDTQYF.